The following is a TCR beta chain sequence with its context. Its antigen remains unidentified. No qualities accompany the bases; no much larger clone lies one base away. This record comes from a study of cutaneous CD30+ T cell lymphoproliferative disorder and hepatitis E (dated by TCRdb to the late 2010s). Libraries were built with the immunoSEQ multiplex PCR assay. TCRdb carries this immuneACCESS record with in-frame sequences only. Its versions omit some clonotypes, under half of them owing to an unresolved V gene in the studies checked, with the rest unexplained. Recorded for this sample are thousands of clones; about 74% of them occurred a single time. Under 1.4% of the sample goes to the ten largest clones. V is reduced by 3 bases and J by 3 bases, leaving a spacing of 2 bases between them. The CDR3 holds 10 amino acids from the cysteine to the phenylalanine. The kept DNA is CDR3 alone, 30 bases in frame from the first base. Reading the germline V gene (reference sequence) gives CDR1 DFQATT and CDR2 SNEGSKA.

What was sequenced was blood. Recombination linked TRBV20-1 to TRBJ1-1, with no confidently assigned D gene. The receptor's source is a human donor with a cutaneous T cell lymphoproliferative disorder associated with hepatitis E virus. The CDR3 loop reads CSARDTEAFF. The DNA sequence reads TGCAGTGCTAGGGACACTGAAGCTTTCTTT.